Below, 26 T cell receptor beta chains from the same sample are listed, as sequenced in a study of T cells expressing NK-cell markers. TCRdb reprocessed the 5' RACE reads, with one entry per CDR3 protein and no DNA. This repertoire comprises about 390,000 distinct CDR3 sequences; its ten largest clones make up about 10%. Sample: blood T cells: a sorted CD56 or NKG2C T cell subset, CD4+ or CD8+ T cells, or bulk PBMC T cells (not recorded which). Receptors originate from a woman aged 45-59 years in good health.

The CDR3 reads CASSSRQGAAYEQYF. V is TRBV12-3 or TRBV12-4 and J is TRBJ2-7; without DNA, the TCRdb call of TRBD1 cannot be checked. This CDR3 comprises 15 residues.

The chain employs TRBV12-3 or TRBV12-4 and TRBJ2-3; TCRdb's D call, TRBD1, is unchecked because there is no DNA. The CDR3 is 15 residues long. The CDR3 protein is CASSSRRGRPDTQYF.

The genes are TRBV12-3 or TRBV12-4 and TRBJ2-1; the TRBD2 assignment by TCRdb is unverifiable without DNA. CDR3 length: 15 residues. The CDR3 sequence: CASSIAGGPKDEQFF.

This rearrangement joins TRBV11-2 to TRBJ2-5; TCRdb's D gene call, TRBD2, goes unchecked for lack of DNA. CDR3 length: 15 amino acids. Per germline, CDR1 SGHAT and CDR2 FQNNGV. CDR3 residues: CASSLGVVGQETQYF.

CDR3 loop: CSVVQWEGTQYF. The chain is built from TRBV29-1 and TRBJ2-5; lacking DNA, the TRBD2 call made by TCRdb goes unchecked. This CDR3 has 12 residues. The germline gives CDR1 SQVTM, CDR2 ANQGSEA.

The genes are TRBV9 and TRBJ2-5; TCRdb proposes TRBD2, but this gene call is untestable without DNA. The CDR3 covers 15 residues. The germline CDR1 and CDR2 sequences are SGDLS and YYNGEE. The CDR3 is CASSVAAGGRETQYF. Supplemented by reference TRBV9 and TRBJ2-5, the full variable domain reads DSGVTQTPKHLITATGQRVTLRCSPRSGDLSVYWYQQSLDQGLQFLIQYYNGEERAKGNILERFSAQQFPDLHSELNLSSLELGDSALYFCASSVAAGGRETQYFGPGTRLLVL.

The V gene is TRBV20-1, the J gene TRBJ2-7; TCRdb designates TRBD1, a call that cannot be tested without DNA. The CDR3 spans 13 residues. Germline values: CDR1 DFQATT, CDR2 SNEGSKA (reference sequence). The CDR3: CSASSPGDYEQYF.

The chain joins TRBV7-9 to TRBJ2-3; the D call of TRBD2 rests on TCRdb alone, since no DNA is present to check it. In germline, CDR1 is SEHNR, CDR2 FQNEAQ (reference sequence). This CDR3 is 16 amino acids long. The CDR3 reads CASSRGLAESTDTQYF.

This chain links TRBV20-1 with TRBJ2-3. Germline CDR1 and CDR2: DFQATT and SNEGSKA (reference sequence). CDR3 length: 13 residues. Here the CDR3 reads CSARGQTTDTQYF.

V and J are TRBV4-2 and TRBJ1-6; TCRdb lists TRBD1, though no DNA is available to test this call. The CDR3 spans 15 residues. Per the germline V gene, CDR1 is LGHNA and CDR2 is YNFKEQ. The CDR3 reads CASSQVTGKSSPLHF.

J is TRBJ2-3 and V is TRBV5-1; TCRdb's D gene call, TRBD2, goes unchecked for lack of DNA. The CDR3 consists of 15 residues. Per germline, CDR1 SGHRS and CDR2 YFSETQ. This chain's CDR3 is CASSHLAGDTDTQYF.

The CDR3 region is CASSRQIYEQFF. The chain uses TRBV18 and TRBJ2-1. Germline-derived CDR1 and CDR2 are KGHSH and LQKENI. This CDR3 region has 12 residues.

The V and J genes are TRBV10-3 and TRBJ1-1. The germline CDR1 and CDR2 sequences are ENHRY and SYGVKD. The CDR3 extends over 12 amino acids. CDR3 region: CAIKSGNTEAFF.

V is TRBV4-1 and J is TRBJ1-3; TCRdb outputs TRBD1, but without DNA this stays unchecked. The CDR3 runs 16 residues. Germline assignment: CDR1 MGHRA and CDR2 YSYEKL. The chain's CDR3 is CASSQGPRTNGNTIYF.

The genes are TRBV12-3 or TRBV12-4 and TRBJ2-1; TCRdb returns TRBD2, unconfirmable since there is no DNA. This CDR3 comprises 18 residues. CDR3 in amino acids: CASALGTSGGGAYNEQFF.

The genes are TRBV5-6 and TRBJ2-4; lacking DNA, the TRBD1 call made by TCRdb goes unchecked. The CDR3 is 14 residues long. Germline V gene data show CDR1 as SGHDT and CDR2 as YYEEEE. This CDR3 reads CASSARSGDGIQYF.

The chain is built from TRBV5-1 and TRBJ2-7; TCRdb names TRBD2, which stays unverified in the absence of DNA. The V gene's germline CDR1 is SGHRS and CDR2 YFSETQ. The CDR3 consists of 16 residues. The CDR3 reads CASSLLRAGASYEQYF. The complete variable domain, with remaining parts taken from reference TRBV5-1 and TRBJ2-7, reads KAGVTQTPRYLIKTRGQQVTLSCSPISGHRSVSWYQQTPGQGLQFLFEYFSETQRNKGNFPGRFSGRQFSNSRSEMNVSTLELGDSALYLCASSLLRAGASYEQYFGPGTRLTVT.

The chain has TRBV29-1 and TRBJ2-3; TCRdb's D gene call, TRBD2, goes unchecked for lack of DNA. Germline lookup yields CDR1 SQVTM and CDR2 ANQGSEA. The CDR3 runs to 12 residues. The CDR3 spells CSVIGPPDTQYF.

The CDR3 here is CASSVGSRGRVGRETQYF. The chain uses TRBV9 and TRBJ2-5; as DNA is missing, the TRBD1 call by TCRdb cannot be tested. The CDR3 runs 18 residues. Germline lookup yields CDR1 SGDLS and CDR2 YYNGEE.

The chain combines TRBV24-1 with TRBJ1-3. CDR1 and CDR2 from the germline V gene are KGHDR and SFDVKD. The CDR3 loop spans 15 amino acids. The CDR3 protein is CATSDLPVGPNTIYF.

The V and J genes are TRBV5-4 and TRBJ2-2. Germline CDR1 SGHNT, CDR2 YYREEE (reference sequence). The CDR3 spans 15 residues. The CDR3 loop is CASSLDSSNTGELFF.

The chain recombines TRBV11-1 with TRBJ2-1. There are 14 residues in the CDR3. Per the germline V gene, CDR1 is SGHAT and CDR2 is FQDESV (reference sequence). The CDR3 reads CASRSEVSYNEQFF. Full variable domain (rest looked up from reference TRBV11-1 and TRBJ2-1): EAEVAQSPRYKITEKSQAVAFWCDPISGHATLYWYRQILGQGPELLVQFQDESVVDDSQLPKDRFSAERLKGVDSTLKIQPAELGDSAMYLCASRSEVSYNEQFFGPGTRLTVL.

V and J are TRBV6-4 and TRBJ2-3; TCRdb proposes TRBD2, but this gene call is untestable without DNA. Per the germline V gene, CDR1 is MRHNA and CDR2 is SNTAGT. The CDR3 contains 13 residues. The CDR3 is CASASGSTDTQYF.

The chain couples TRBV7-9 to TRBJ2-1; the TRBD2 assignment by TCRdb is unverifiable without DNA. Per germline, CDR1 SEHNR and CDR2 FQNEAQ (reference sequence). This CDR3 comprises 18 residues. The CDR3 protein is CASSSTSGNAESYNEQFF.

The V gene is TRBV12-3 or TRBV12-4, the J gene TRBJ2-1; no DNA is available, so the TRBD1 call from TCRdb remains unchecked. This CDR3 is built from 15 residues. This CDR3 reads CASRDRRSSYNEQFF.

The V gene is TRBV20-1, the J gene TRBJ1-2; there is no DNA to check the TCRdb D call of TRBD1. The CDR3 consists of 14 residues. Germline V gene lookup returns CDR1 DFQATT and CDR2 SNEGSKA (reference sequence). Here the CDR3 reads CSAQRTGGFYGYTF.